The clone carrying this T cell receptor beta chain occurred many times. CDR3 length: 15 amino acids. V was cut by 4 bases and J by 1 base, with 12 bases left in between. Germline assignment: CDR1 SGHRS and CDR2 YFSETQ. Individual cDNA molecules carried attached unique molecular identifiers. Each CDR3 protein is one row after TCRdb ran MiXCR on the 5' RACE reads. The repertoire holds tens of thousands of distinct CDR3 sequences, under 12% seen once, with over 5% in the top ten. This specimen comes from a study of early T cells in non-severe SARS-CoV-2 infection. The receptor was derived from an adult who was a healthcare worker with PCR-confirmed SARS-CoV-2 infection or an uninfected control (not recorded which). What was sequenced was whole blood. V usage is TRBV5-1 and J usage is TRBJ1-3, with D possibly matching TRBD1 (5 bases). CDR3 in amino acids: CASSPGPLSGNTIYF. In DNA form, the CDR3 reads TGCGCCAGCAGCCCGGGACCGTTGTCTGGAAACACCATATATTTT.